This T cell receptor (beta chain) stems from a study of control samples from healthy donors and cancer patients. Here immunoSEQ multiplex PCR was the method, and the copy in TCRdb shows in-frame clones only, minus some. This sample carries about 16,000 clones, roughly nine tenths of them seen once, and the ten largest clones take about 30%. CDR3 length equals 18 residues. Germline lookup yields CDR1 LNHDA and CDR2 SQIVND (reference sequence). The junction had 13 bases not matched to a gene; V was cut back by 5 bases and J by 1 base. This sequence originates from a man aged 55 to 70 with head and neck cancer. The genes are TRBV19 and TRBJ1-5, with TRBD1 matching over 8 bases. The specimen sequenced was PBMCs. CDR3 region: CASSDPGGLGESNQPQHF. DNA of the CDR3: TGTGCCAGTAGTGATCCAGGGGGCTTGGGTGAGAGCAATCAGCCCCAGCATTTT.